These 27 T cell receptor beta chains share one sample of origin, sequenced in a study of CD8 T cells in ankylosing spondylitis. TCRdb independently ran MiXCR on the 5' RACE reads; one entry per CDR3 protein. The sample holds 300,000 to 400,000 distinct CDR3 sequences, about 14% seen once. Sequenced input: blood, either unsorted or a sorted T cell fraction (not recorded which). The source of these receptors is a male donor with ankylosing spondylitis or in good health (not recorded which).

This clonotype was found many times. V is TRBV12-3 or TRBV12-4 and J is TRBJ1-2; 9 bases agree with TRBD1. Trimming cost V 2 bases and J 8 bases; bases outside gene matches: 9. The CDR3 sequence is 15 residues long. The CDR3 reads CASSLSWTGDKGYTF. CDR3 sequence (DNA): TGTGCCAGCAGTTTAAGTTGGACAGGGGATAAGGGCTACACCTTC.

The chain carries TRBV14 and TRBJ2-7, with a possible D match to TRBD1 (5 bases). This CDR3 is built from 13 residues. Germline V gives CDR1 SGHDN, CDR2 FVKESK. V dropped 11 bases and J dropped 0 bases, with 14 bases sitting between them. The CDR3: CAGHQDYSYEQYF. CDR3 DNA sequence: TGTGCCGGACATCAAGATTACTCCTACGAGCAGTACTTC.

J is TRBJ1-3 and V is TRBV29-1; D ambiguous. Trimming pared 2 bases from V and 3 bases from J, leaving 17 bases between. Germline V gene data show CDR1 as SQVTM and CDR2 as ANQGSEA. This CDR3 is 16 amino acids long. The CDR3: CSVEPAGLIDGNTIYF. Here the CDR3 DNA reads TGCAGCGTTGAACCCGCCGGACTCATAGATGGAAACACCATATATTTT.

The chain has TRBV18 and TRBJ1-3; a possible D gene is TRBD1 (5 bases). V was clipped by 5 bases and J by 2 bases, with 13 bases between them. Germline V gene sequence: CDR1 KGHSH, CDR2 LQKENI. The length of the CDR3 is 15 residues. The CDR3 nucleotides read TGTGCCAGCTCAGGGACGGAGCTCCCTGGAAACACCATATATTTT. Protein: CASSGTELPGNTIYF.

This clonotype showed up just a few times. This chain connects TRBV10-3 to TRBJ1-4, with TRBD1 matching 11 bases. The V gene end was trimmed by 6 bases and the J gene end by 8 bases; junction bases not matched to a gene: 2. The CDR3 sequence is 13 residues long. Germline V gene lookup returns CDR1 ENHRY and CDR2 SYGVKD. Written as DNA, the CDR3 is TGTGCCATCAGGGGACAGGGGGACGAAAAACTGTTTTTT. It codes for CAIRGQGDEKLFF.

The gene calls are TRBV11-2 and TRBJ2-5; D is undetermined. The CDR3 has 15 amino acids. The germline V and J ends were trimmed by 0 bases and 4 bases, with 12 bases remaining between them. The germline V gene encodes CDR1 SGHAT and CDR2 FQNNGV. CDR3 protein: CASSLEASPPETQYF. In DNA, the CDR3 is TGTGCCAGCAGCTTAGAGGCCTCCCCTCCAGAGACCCAGTACTTC.

The V and J genes are TRBV7-2 and TRBJ2-6; D is ambiguous. The germline V gene has CDR1 SGHTA and CDR2 FQGNSA. V gave up 0 bases and J gave up 1 base, with 10 bases separating them. The CDR3 is 17 amino acids. CDR3 protein: CASSLALTVSGANVLTF. In nucleotides, the CDR3 is TGTGCCAGCAGCTTAGCCCTTACAGTATCTGGGGCCAACGTCCTGACTTTC.

This clonotype was seen more than once but under ten times. The gene calls are TRBV5-1 and TRBJ1-2; tentative D call: TRBD1 (5 bases). V was clipped by 0 bases and J by 4 bases, with 13 bases between them. CDR1 is SGHRS, CDR2 YFSETQ, per germline. The CDR3 loop spans 15 amino acids. CDR3 coding DNA: TGCGCCAGCAGCTTGGATCAGGGTTCGGTCTATGGCTACACCTTC. Its protein product is CASSLDQGSVYGYTF.

This clonotype appeared a few times. The CDR3 DNA sequence: TGCGCCAGCAGCTTTGACAGGGACCATGAGCAGTTCTTC. Translating it yields CASSFDRDHEQFF. The rearrangement links TRBV5-1 to TRBJ2-1, with 7 bases lining up with TRBD1. The CDR3 has 13 residues. The V and J ends lost 2 bases and 8 bases, in that order; junction bases with no gene match: 4. The germline gives CDR1 SGHRS, CDR2 YFSETQ.

This chain connects TRBV5-6 to TRBJ2-1, with no clear D. Looked up from germline, CDR1 is SGHDT and CDR2 is YYEEEE. Between the trimmed V and J ends, which lost 2 bases and 6 bases, there was a span of 9 bases. This CDR3 is 13 amino acids long. The CDR3 sequence: CASSFIGPNEQFF. CDR3 coding DNA: TGTGCCAGCAGCTTTATAGGCCCCAATGAGCAGTTCTTC.

This clonotype was recorded a few times. The V and J genes are TRBV30 and TRBJ2-3, with 10 bases aligning to TRBD2. Germline V gene sequence: CDR1 GTSNPN, CDR2 SVGIG (reference sequence). V lost 1 base to trimming and J lost 2 bases; unmatched junction nucleotides: 9. The CDR3 has 17 residues. The DNA for the CDR3 is TGTGCCTGGAGTGCTTCTAGCGGGGGCGCCGCCACAGATACGCAGTATTTT. This gives the protein CAWSASSGGAATDTQYF. Drawing the rest from reference TRBV30 and TRBJ2-3, the complete variable domain is SQTIHQWPATLVQPVGSPLSLECTVEGTSNPNLYWYRQAAGRGLQLLFYSVGIGQISSEVPQNLSASRPQDRQFILSSKKLLLSDSGFYLCAWSASSGGAATDTQYFGPGTRLTVL.

This clonotype was counted between two and nine times. This chain joins TRBV2 and TRBJ2-5; D possibly corresponds to TRBD1 (6 bases). Germline lookup yields CDR1 SNHLY and CDR2 FYNNEI. The CDR3 length is 16 residues. The V and J ends lost 4 bases and 2 bases respectively, with 17 bases between them. CDR3 coding DNA: TGTGCCAGCAGTGTGGCTATAACAGGGCTACAAGAGACCCAGTACTTC. Its protein is CASSVAITGLQETQYF.

The table lists this clonotype with a few counts. This rearrangement joins TRBV19 to TRBJ1-2; 8 bases fit TRBD1. The V gene's germline CDR1 is LNHDA and CDR2 SQIVND (reference sequence). V shed 5 bases and J 7 bases; nucleotides not matched to a gene: 6. CDR3 size: 13 residues. Written as DNA, the CDR3 is TGTGCCAGTAGTGCATCCGGGACAGGTGGCTACACCTTC. This translates into CASSASGTGGYTF.

CDR3 amino acids: CASSGGGGIFF. The DNA of the CDR3 is TGTGCCAGCAGTGGCGGGGGGGGGATCTTCTTC. This rearrangement joins TRBV6-1 to TRBJ2-1; 9 bases match TRBD2. V shed 4 bases and J 16 bases; nucleotides not matched to a gene: 5. The CDR3 runs to 11 residues. Germline CDR1 MNHNS, CDR2 SASEGT.

This clonotype occurred a few times. The CDR3 loop is CASSFGTRDGYTF. The CDR3 nucleotides are TGTGCCAGCTCATTCGGGACGAGGGATGGCTACACCTTC. This chain links TRBV18 with TRBJ1-2, with a weak D call TRBD1 (5 bases). The CDR3 covers 13 residues. CDR1 is KGHSH, CDR2 LQKENI, per germline. V was cut by 5 bases and J by 6 bases, with 13 bases left in between.

This clonotype was counted at least ten times. J is TRBJ2-5 and V is TRBV29-1, with D tentatively TRBD2 (6 bases). The CDR3 runs to 14 residues. Per germline, CDR1 SQVTM and CDR2 ANQGSEA. V was cut by 4 bases and J by 4 bases, with 16 bases left in between. This chain's CDR3 is CSVGQGGGRETQYF. CDR3 bases: TGCAGCGTTGGTCAGGGTGGGGGGAGAGAGACCCAGTACTTC.

This clonotype was detected a few times. The genes are TRBV12-3 or TRBV12-4 and TRBJ1-5; D is unclear. CDR3 size: 14 residues. V was clipped by 3 bases and J by 4 bases, with 10 bases between them. The CDR3 DNA sequence: TGTGCCAGCAGTTTGCGAGTAGATAATCAGCCCCAGCATTTT. This gives the protein CASSLRVDNQPQHF.

The V and J genes are TRBV27 and TRBJ2-7; D may be TRBD1 or TRBD2 (5 bases each). The CDR3 loop spans 15 amino acids. Germline lookup yields CDR1 MNHEY and CDR2 SMNVEV (reference sequence). V lost 3 bases and J lost 2, with 14 bases in between. CDR3 region: CASSFKSGPTYEQYF. CDR3 bases: TGTGCCAGCAGTTTCAAGTCGGGACCCACCTACGAGCAGTACTTC.

Written as DNA, the CDR3 is TGTGCCAGCAGCCCGGGACAGGGCTTCTCCTACAATGAGCAGTTCTTC. Amino acids: CASSPGQGFSYNEQFF. The chain is built from TRBV6-1 and TRBJ2-1, with 9 bases lining up with TRBD1. The V gene end was trimmed by 6 bases and the J gene end by 0 bases; junction bases not matched to a gene: 6. Germline CDR1 is MNHNS and CDR2 is SASEGT. The CDR3 contains 16 residues.

This sequence joins TRBV3-1 and TRBJ1-4; TRBD1 agrees at 7 bases. There are 14 residues in the CDR3. The germline gives CDR1 LGHDT, CDR2 YNNKEL (reference sequence). Losses at the gene ends were 1 base for V and 8 bases for J; bases not matched to a gene: 4. CDR3 loop: CASSQGQGREKLFF. The CDR3 nucleotides are TGTGCCAGCAGCCAAGGACAGGGCAGGGAAAAACTGTTTTTT.

This clonotype was picked up a small number of times. The V call is TRBV25-1, the J call TRBJ1-5; no clear D gene. The CDR3 covers 15 residues. Germline CDR1 MGHDK, CDR2 SYGVNS. V was clipped by 5 bases and J by 1 base, with 12 bases between them. Here the CDR3 reads CASSPVGGSNQPQHF. CDR3 coding DNA: TGTGCCAGCAGTCCAGTTGGTGGAAGCAATCAGCCCCAGCATTTT.

The V and J genes are TRBV6-1 and TRBJ1-1; D is perhaps TRBD1 (5 bases). Per the germline V gene, CDR1 is MNHNS and CDR2 is SASEGT. V lost 4 bases to trimming and J lost 7 bases, with 13 bases between them. This CDR3 has 13 residues. The CDR3 nucleotides read TGTGCCAGCAGTGGAGAGAGGGGCCTTGAAGCTTTCTTT. Encoded protein: CASSGERGLEAFF.

This clonotype occurred a few times. The V call is TRBV12-3 or TRBV12-4, the J call TRBJ2-5, with TRBD2 as a possible D gene (6 bases). The CDR3 covers 14 residues. V was trimmed by 2 bases and J by 5 bases, leaving 12 bases between them. CDR3 nucleotides: TGTGCCAGCAGTTTACTGGACGGAGGGGAGACCCAGTACTTC. Encoded protein: CASSLLDGGETQYF.

The J gene is TRBJ2-1, the V gene TRBV6-5, with a tentative D call TRBD2 (5 bases). The ends were cut back, 2 bases at V and 0 bases at J, with 11 bases in the middle. Germline CDR1 and CDR2: MNHEY and SVGAGI. This CDR3 region has 16 residues. The CDR3 reads CASSYAYRGSYNEQFF. The CDR3 nucleotides are TGTGCCAGCAGTTACGCTTATCGGGGCTCCTACAATGAGCAGTTCTTC.

The table lists this clonotype with a few counts. The V call is TRBV9, the J call TRBJ2-1; D possibly corresponds to TRBD2 (6 bases). The V gene's germline CDR1 is SGDLS and CDR2 YYNGEE. Trimming took off 6 bases at V and 0 bases at J, with 13 bases between the two ends. The CDR3 runs 15 residues. CDR3 residues: CASTHSGHSYNEQFF. The DNA for the CDR3 is TGTGCCAGCACCCACAGCGGGCACTCCTACAATGAGCAGTTCTTC.

This sequence joins TRBV5-1 and TRBJ2-7; no clear D gene. The V gene's germline CDR1 is SGHRS and CDR2 YFSETQ. Trimming took 4 bases from V and 2 from J, leaving 10 bases between them. This CDR3 has 13 amino acids. The CDR3 is CASSRQETYEQYF. The CDR3 bases are TGCGCCAGCAGCCGCCAGGAAACCTACGAGCAGTACTTC.

This sequence joins TRBV7-2 and TRBJ2-7; 13 bases line up with TRBD2. Germline trimming cut 5 bases from V and 5 bases from J; bases unmatched to any gene: 12. The CDR3 extends over 17 amino acids. Germline CDR1 reads SGHTA; CDR2 reads FQGNSA. The CDR3 region is CASSLQSRTSGSHEQYF. The CDR3 nucleotides read TGTGCCAGCAGCCTCCAGAGTAGGACTAGCGGGAGCCACGAGCAGTACTTC.